This is a list of T cell receptor beta chains from one sample in a study of blood T cell repertoires in COVID-19. The assay was immunoSEQ multiplex PCR, and TCRdb's table has in-frame clones only and misses some. The top ten hold more than 11% of the sample, which has over 15,000 clones, about 81% seen once. The specimen sequenced was peripheral blood. These receptors were taken from a man between 40 and 49 years old with active or convalescent COVID-19. Each CDR3 is given with its conserved first and last residue. D genes are given only for firm matches. Size tells how often a clone was seen (once, few, many) or the class of an expanded clone, and some rows leave it out.

v_call	d_call	j_call	cdr3_length	clone_size	cdr3_nt	cdr3_aa
TRBV6-2/TRBV6-3	NA	TRBJ2-1	12	NA	TGTGCCAGCAGTTACTCGGGGGGGCCTGTGTTCTTC	CASSYSGGPVFF
TRBV12-5	NA	TRBJ1-2	15	NA	TGTGCTAGTGGTGCCTCCGGGAACTTGATAGGTGGCTACACCTTC	CASGASGNLIGGYTF
TRBV29-1	TRBD2	TRBJ2-7	13	NA	TGCAGCGTTGAGCCCAGCGGGACCTACGAGCAATACTTC	CSVEPSGTYEQYF
TRBV4-1	NA	TRBJ1-1	16	NA	TGCGCCAGCAGCCAAGATAGATCAGGGGTGAACACTGAAGCTTTCTTT	CASSQDRSGVNTEAFF
TRBV11-3	TRBD2	TRBJ2-3	18	NA	TGTGCCAGCAGCTTAATGTCTAGCGGGGGCCTAAGCACAGATACGCAGTATTTT	CASSLMSSGGLSTDTQYF
TRBV6-4	NA	TRBJ2-1	13	NA	TGTGCCAGCAGCGGGGGCTCCTACAATGAGCAGTTCTTC	CASSGGSYNEQFF
TRBV24-1	TRBD1	TRBJ1-5	20	NA	TGTGCCACCAGTGAACGCGGCAACAGGGGGCGCGGGGAGAGCAATCAGCCCCAGCATTTT	CATSERGNRGRGESNQPQHF
TRBV4-1	NA	TRBJ1-6	16	NA	TGCGCCAGCAGCCGCTCAGGGGAGGGTGATAATTCACCCCTCCACTTT	CASSRSGEGDNSPLHF
TRBV29-1	NA	TRBJ1-4	13	NA	TGCAGCGTTGGAGGCGGGGGAAATGAAAAACTGTTTTTT	CSVGGGGNEKLFF
TRBV2	NA	TRBJ1-6	14	NA	TGTGCCATCACTGGGGCGTCTTATAATTCACCCCTCCACTTT	CAITGASYNSPLHF
TRBV9	TRBD2	TRBJ2-5	17	NA	TGTGCCAGCAGCGTAGGGGCTAGCGGGGGTATCTTAGAGACCCAGTACTTC	CASSVGASGGILETQYF
TRBV9	NA	TRBJ1-6	14	NA	TGTGCCAGCAGCTCCGGGGGACTAGGTTCACCCCTCCACTTT	CASSSGGLGSPLHF
TRBV21-1	NA	TRBJ2-7	16	NA	TGTGCCAGCAGCAACCCCCGGGGGGCTATTCCCTACGAGCAGTACTTC	CASSNPRGAIPYEQYF
TRBV13	NA	TRBJ2-6	15	NA	TGTGCCAGCAGCGCGCGGGGTGCTGGGGCCAACGTCCTGACTTTC	CASSARGAGANVLTF
TRBV7-6	NA	TRBJ2-2	16	NA	TGTGCCAGCAGCCCCCTGGTGGGCGAGAACACCGGGGAGCTGTTTTTT	CASSPLVGENTGELFF
TRBV9	TRBD2	TRBJ2-1	18	NA	TGTGCCAGCAGCGTAGTGGGTAGCGGGGGGCCGGGAAACAATGAGCAGTTCTTC	CASSVVGSGGPGNNEQFF
TRBV27	NA	TRBJ1-5	12	few	TGTGCCAGCAGTCCAGGCAATCAGCCCCAGCATTTT	CASSPGNQPQHF
TRBV9	NA	TRBJ2-3	14	NA	TGTGCCAGCAGCATCGACACGAGCACAGATACGCAGTATTTT	CASSIDTSTDTQYF
TRBV5-1	TRBD2	TRBJ2-1	15	NA	TGCGCCAGCAGCTTGGAGCTAGCGGTGGTCCATGAGCAGTTCTTC	CASSLELAVVHEQFF
TRBV9	TRBD1	TRBJ2-3	15	few	TGTGCCAGCAGGATCGGGACAGCAGACACAGATACGCAGTATTTT	CASRIGTADTDTQYF
TRBV23-1	NA	TRBJ1-2	16	few	TGCGCCAGCCCCCGGACGGGACTACCTCCACTTAATGGCTACACCTTC	CASPRTGLPPLNGYTF
TRBV6-5	NA	TRBJ1-2	15	NA	TGTGCCAGCAGCTACGACGACAGTTTGTACTATGGCTACACCTTC	CASSYDDSLYYGYTF
TRBV9	TRBD2	TRBJ2-3	15	NA	TGTGCCAGCAGCCTCGGGACTAGCGGGGGAGATACGCAGTATTTT	CASSLGTSGGDTQYF
TRBV28	NA	TRBJ2-7	15	NA	TGTGCCAGCAGTCCCAGGGGACGGTCTCCCTACGAGCAGTACTTC	CASSPRGRSPYEQYF
TRBV14	TRBD2	TRBJ2-5	14	NA	TGTGCCAGCAGCCTGCGGGGGGGCGTGAAGACCCAGTACTTC	CASSLRGGVKTQYF
TRBV5-1	TRBD1	TRBJ2-2	16	NA	TGCGCCAGCAGTCCCGCAGGGGGATCGAACACCGGGGAGCTGTTTTTT	CASSPAGGSNTGELFF
TRBV18	TRBD1	TRBJ1-2	15	NA	TGTGCCAGCTCACCGACCGGACAGGAATTCTATGGCTACACCTTC	CASSPTGQEFYGYTF
TRBV5-4	TRBD1	TRBJ1-1	16	NA	TGTGCCAGCAGCTTAAGGACAGGGGGCGACCGCAGGCGAGCTTTCTTT	CASSLRTGGDRRRAFF